The 10 T cell receptor beta chains reported below all come from one sample, sequenced in a study of blood T cell repertoires in COVID-19. The method was immunoSEQ multiplex PCR; TCRdb's version includes in-frame clones alone and lacks a portion of them. Of approximately 72,000 clones listed, approximately 85% were seen once; the top ten hold approximately 32%. The source material was peripheral blood. The receptors were gathered from a woman at least 80 years old with active or convalescent COVID-19.

This rearrangement joins TRBV5-1 to TRBJ2-7; 8 nucleotides line up with TRBD2. Germline assignment: CDR1 SGHRS and CDR2 YFSETQ. The CDR3 is 14 amino acids. Trimming took 0 bases from V and 3 from J; bases not matched to a gene: 2. The CDR3 DNA is TGCGCCAGCAGCTTGGGGGCGGGGGGCTACGAGCAGTACTTC. Amino acid sequence: CASSLGAGGYEQYF.

This clone was recorded once. The V and J genes are TRBV4-1 and TRBJ2-7, with D possibly TRBD2 on 5 matching bases. From germline, CDR1 is MGHRA and CDR2 YSYEKL. V gave up 1 base and J gave up 4 bases, with 11 bases separating them. CDR3 length: 14 residues. Here the CDR3 reads CASSQAWTGYEQYF. The CDR3 bases are TGCGCCAGCAGCCAAGCTTGGACGGGATACGAGCAGTACTTC.

This clone was counted a few times. This chain connects TRBV5-4 to TRBJ2-1, with 8 bases fitting TRBD2. The CDR3 consists of 12 residues. J was trimmed by 16 bases and V by 3 bases; bases with no gene match: 9. Germline loops: CDR1 SGHNT, CDR2 YYREEE (reference sequence). CDR3 nucleotides: TGTGCCAGCAGCTCTCCAGCGGGGGAGAATTTCTTC. This translates into CASSSPAGENFF.

This clone has just a few counts. The chain is built from TRBV2 and TRBJ2-2; 12 bases agree with TRBD2. The junction had 5 bases not matched to a gene; V was cut back by 2 bases and J by 7 bases. From germline, CDR1 is SNHLY and CDR2 FYNNEI. The CDR3 is made up of 16 amino acids. The CDR3 is CASSESSGGAGGELFF. In DNA, the CDR3 is TGTGCCAGCAGTGAATCTAGCGGGGGGGCCGGCGGGGAGCTGTTTTTT.

The rearrangement links TRBV6-6 to TRBJ1-5, with TRBD1 matching 7 bases. The germline gives CDR1 MNHNY, CDR2 SVGAGI (reference sequence). The CDR3 runs 15 residues. With 5 bases clipped from V and 0 bases from J, the junction kept 4 bases outside the gene matches. The CDR3 here is CASSRDSNSNQPQHF. The CDR3 region has the DNA TGTGCCAGCAGTCGGGACAGCAATAGCAATCAGCCCCAGCATTTT.

The chain uses TRBV5-6 and TRBJ2-2; D is possibly TRBD1 (6 bases). Germline V CDR1 and CDR2: SGHDT, YYEEEE. CDR3 size: 14 residues. The ends were cut back, 4 bases at V and 4 bases at J, with 11 bases in the middle. The CDR3 DNA reads TGTGCCAGCAGCCTGGGACACCTCACCGGGGAGCTGTTTTTT. The encoded protein is CASSLGHLTGELFF.

The gene calls are TRBV27 and TRBJ1-2, with 8 bases matching TRBD1. Unmatched junction bases numbered 6, after V lost 6 bases and J lost 3 bases. This CDR3 contains 14 residues. Germline V lookup: CDR1 MNHEY, CDR2 SMNVEV (reference sequence). CDR3: CASRPGGADYGYTF. CDR3 DNA sequence: TGTGCCAGCAGGCCAGGGGGCGCGGACTATGGCTACACCTTC.

For the CDR3, the DNA is TGTGCCAGTAGTATTTTGGAGGCCGGAGGGAACATTCAGTACTTC. Translated: CASSILEAGGNIQYF. V gene TRBV19 combines with J gene TRBJ2-4, with a possible D match to TRBD2 (6 bases). Trimming cost V 3 bases and J 7 bases, with 16 bases left between them. The CDR3 length is 15 residues. Germline CDR1 reads LNHDA; CDR2 reads SQIVND (reference sequence).

CDR3: CASSLIEGGTGSPLHF. The DNA for the CDR3 is TGTGCCAGCAGCTTAATAGAGGGAGGGACCGGTTCACCCCTCCACTTT. The V gene is TRBV7-2, the J gene TRBJ1-6; D possibly corresponds to TRBD1 (5 bases). This CDR3 has 16 residues. V lost 2 bases to trimming and J lost 9 bases, with 17 bases between them. The germline V gene has CDR1 SGHTA and CDR2 FQGNSA.

The chain is built from TRBV19 and TRBJ1-2, with 7 bases aligning to TRBD1. The length of the CDR3 is 13 residues. V trimming: 4 bases; J trimming: 7 bases; junction bases outside the gene matches: 6. The germline gives CDR1 LNHDA, CDR2 SQIVND (reference sequence). CDR3 coding DNA: TGTGCCAGTAGTACCGACAGGGTATCTGGCTACACCTTC. This encodes CASSTDRVSGYTF.